One T cell receptor beta chain is described in this entry. What it binds is unknown. Trimming removed 1 base from V and 6 bases from J, with 18 bases in between. This CDR3 contains 16 residues. The germline V gene has CDR1 SGHTA and CDR2 FQGTGA. This record comes from a study of T cell repertoires in cytomegalovirus infection. Study overall: Alongside well-studied HLA-B-restricted CMV epitopes, recently identified HLA-C-restricted CMV epitopes were also used.

Study observations and caveats: Predominance within the ex vivo response was attributable to HLA-C-restricted CMV-specific TCR beta clonotypes.

In TCRdb, the reads were re-called with MiXCR into one record per CDR3 protein. The sample records 340,000 or so distinct CDR3 sequences, about 25% being singletons. The rearrangement joins TRBV7-3 to TRBJ1-1, with D perhaps matching TRBD1 (6 bases). This receptor was obtained from a human donor in good health (CMV status not recorded). Some clones in this sample may be carry-over from other donors' samples. The input for sequencing was cultured PBMCs, taken from culture after CMV antigen stimulation. CDR3: CASSLSPAPGVAEAFF. The CDR3 DNA reads TGTGCCAGCAGCTTAAGCCCGGCTCCAGGGGTAGCTGAAGCTTTCTTT.